This is a list of T cell receptor beta chains from one sample in a study of blood T cell repertoires in COVID-19. Only in-frame clones appear in the TCRdb table, and some are missing; sequencing was by immunoSEQ multiplex PCR. Of about half a million clones listed, 80% to 90% are singletons. Sequenced: PBMCs or T cells enriched from blood (not recorded which). These receptors were taken from a woman aged 55 to 70 who had recovered from COVID-19. The CDR3 runs from the conserved cysteine through the conserved F or W. Each record gives: J gene, CDR3 length, clone size, D gene, V gene, CDR3 DNA, CDR3 protein. The D gene is left open where the match is weak. Size is stated for part of the rows, as once, few or many counts, or as a class when the clone is expanded.

TRBJ1-1,13,NA,NA,TRBV18,TGTGCCAGCTCACGGTCGGGGGTAGCTGAAGCTTTCTTT,CASSRSGVAEAFF
TRBJ1-4,15,NA,TRBD1,TRBV5-1,TGCGCCAGCAGCTTGGGACAGGGACGGAGTGAAAAACTGTTTTTT,CASSLGQGRSEKLFF
TRBJ2-2,16,NA,NA,TRBV5-1,TGCGCCAGCAAGGTGGCGGAGGCCGCGAACACCGGGGAGCTGTTTTTT,CASKVAEAANTGELFF
TRBJ2-1,15,NA,TRBD2,TRBV5-1,TGCGCCAGCAGCTGGACGGGACTACAATACAATGAGCAGTTCTTC,CASSWTGLQYNEQFF
TRBJ2-1,11,NA,NA,TRBV12-1,TGTGCCAGCAGGGACAACAATGAGCAGTTCTTC,CASRDNNEQFF
TRBJ1-6,16,NA,NA,TRBV4-1,TGCGCCAGCAGCCAAGCAAGGCTTCGGGGTAATTCACCCCTCCACTTT,CASSQARLRGNSPLHF
TRBJ2-5,14,NA,TRBD2,TRBV29-1,TGCAGCGTTGGCACACGGGGGGGCTTTGAGACCCAGTACTTC,CSVGTRGGFETQYF
TRBJ2-2,12,NA,NA,TRBV9,TGTGCCAGCAGCAGGGGATCCGGGGAGCTGTTTTTT,CASSRGSGELFF
TRBJ1-6,14,NA,NA,TRBV2,TGTGCCAGCACCGTTAGGACAGAGAATTCACCCCTCCACTTT,CASTVRTENSPLHF
TRBJ1-4,13,few,NA,TRBV30,TGTGCCTGGAGTCCGGGTCTTAATGAAAAACTGTTTTTT,CAWSPGLNEKLFF
TRBJ2-7,13,NA,TRBD1,TRBV3-1/TRBV3-2,TGTGCCAGCAGATCGACAGGGACCAACGAGCAGTACTTC,CASRSTGTNEQYF
TRBJ1-2,16,NA,TRBD1,TRBV5-5,TGTGCCAGCAGCCCAGACCCGGGACAGGGAGTTAGGGGCTACACCTTC,CASSPDPGQGVRGYTF
TRBJ1-2,15,once,NA,TRBV7-2,TGTGCCAGCAGCCCCTCTGTAACAGATAACTATGGCTACACCTTC,CASSPSVTDNYGYTF
TRBJ1-1,13,NA,NA,TRBV28,TGTGCCAGCAGTTCTGGGGGCCCAACTGAAGCTTTCTTT,CASSSGGPTEAFF
TRBJ1-3,15,NA,TRBD1,TRBV25-1,TGTGCCAGCAGTCTGGGGGGACAGGGGGGAAACACCATATATTTT,CASSLGGQGGNTIYF
TRBJ2-5,15,once,TRBD2,TRBV5-1,TGCGCCAGCAGCCGGACTAGCGGGGGGGCAGAGACCCAGTACTTC,CASSRTSGGAETQYF
TRBJ2-7,13,once,NA,TRBV5-1,TGCGCCAGCAGCGTCGTGGCAACCTACGAGCAGTACTTC,CASSVVATYEQYF
TRBJ2-5,15,NA,TRBD2,TRBV4-1,TGCGCCAGCAGCCGAACGGGACTAGCGGGGGAGACCCAGTACTTC,CASSRTGLAGETQYF
TRBJ1-3,12,once,NA,TRBV5-6,TGTGCCAGCAGCCTCTCTGGAAACACCATATATTTT,CASSLSGNTIYF
TRBJ2-3,17,once,NA,TRBV24-1,TGTGCCACCAGTGATTCGGGCGCAGGGAGGTCCACAGATACGCAGTATTTT,CATSDSGAGRSTDTQYF
TRBJ2-3,17,NA,NA,TRBV18,TGTGCCAGCTCATCAACAACTCTAGTCGGGGGCACAGATACGCAGTATTTT,CASSSTTLVGGTDTQYF
TRBJ2-5,12,NA,TRBD1,TRBV19,TGTGCCAGTAACGACAGGGGAGAGACCCAGTACTTC,CASNDRGETQYF
TRBJ1-2,15,NA,NA,TRBV7-2,TGTGCCAGCAGCTTAGCGCCCCAGGGGACCTATGGCTACACCTTC,CASSLAPQGTYGYTF
TRBJ2-1,14,NA,TRBD1,TRBV6-7,TGTGCCAGCAGGACCACGGACAGGGATAATGAGCAGTTCTTC,CASRTTDRDNEQFF
TRBJ1-2,14,NA,NA,TRBV7-2,TGTGCCAGCAGCTTAGGCGAAGGGGGGGATGGCTACACCTTC,CASSLGEGGDGYTF
TRBJ1-1,11,NA,NA,TRBV20-1,TGCAGTGTATTGGCGAACACTGAAGCTTTCTTT,CSVLANTEAFF
TRBJ2-4,13,NA,NA,TRBV11-2,TGTGCCAGCAGCTTAAAAAGGGGGAACATTCAGTACTTC,CASSLKRGNIQYF
TRBJ1-6,16,few,NA,TRBV28,TGTGCCAGCAGTTCCCGACAGAGCTCCTATAATTCACCCCTCCACTTT,CASSSRQSSYNSPLHF
TRBJ2-1,16,NA,TRBD2,TRBV2,TGTGCCAGCAGTACAGGGGCTAGCGGGGGGGCATGGGAGCAGTTCTTC,CASSTGASGGAWEQFF
TRBJ1-6,17,few,NA,TRBV6-1,TGTGCCAGCAGTGAAGCAATTTACGTCTCACTAGATTCACCCCTCCACTTT,CASSEAIYVSLDSPLHF
TRBJ1-3,15,NA,TRBD1,TRBV2,TGTGCCAGCAGTGAATGGACAGGGGGAGGAAACACCATATATTTT,CASSEWTGGGNTIYF
TRBJ1-5,16,once,NA,TRBV24-1,TGTGCCACCAGTGACCTACAGAGCCCTAGCAATCAGCCCCAGCATTTT,CATSDLQSPSNQPQHF
TRBJ1-1,13,NA,NA,TRBV6-4,TGTGCCAGCAGTTCCTCTCAGGGCACTGAAGCTTTCTTT,CASSSSQGTEAFF